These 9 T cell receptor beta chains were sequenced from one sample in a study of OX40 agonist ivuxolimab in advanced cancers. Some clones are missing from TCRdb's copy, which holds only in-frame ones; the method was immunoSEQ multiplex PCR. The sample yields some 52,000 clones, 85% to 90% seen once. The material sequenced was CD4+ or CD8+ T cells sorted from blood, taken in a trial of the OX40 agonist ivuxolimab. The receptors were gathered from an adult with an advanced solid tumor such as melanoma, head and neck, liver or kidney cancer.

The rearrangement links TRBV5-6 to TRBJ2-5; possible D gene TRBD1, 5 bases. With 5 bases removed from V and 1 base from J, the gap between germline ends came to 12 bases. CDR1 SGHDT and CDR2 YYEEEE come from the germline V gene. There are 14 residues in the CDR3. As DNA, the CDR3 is TGTGCCAGCAGTTCGCCAGGGATCCAAGAGACCCAGTACTTC. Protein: CASSSPGIQETQYF.

CDR3 loop: CASSPRQGSSGANVLTF. The CDR3 bases are TGTGCCAGCAGCCCCCGACAGGGCTCTTCTGGGGCCAACGTCCTGACTTTC. The chain employs TRBV9 and TRBJ2-6, with 7 bases that match TRBD1. J lost 1 base, V lost 4 bases, and 8 bases had no gene match. The CDR3 runs to 17 residues. Germline V gene lookup returns CDR1 SGDLS and CDR2 YYNGEE.

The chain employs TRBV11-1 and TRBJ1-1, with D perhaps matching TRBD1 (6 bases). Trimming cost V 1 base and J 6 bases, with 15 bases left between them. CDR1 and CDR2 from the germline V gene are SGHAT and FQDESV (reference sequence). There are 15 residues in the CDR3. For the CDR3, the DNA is TGTGCCAGCAGCTTAGAAGGCAGGGGAAAACCTGAAGCTTTCTTT. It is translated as CASSLEGRGKPEAFF.

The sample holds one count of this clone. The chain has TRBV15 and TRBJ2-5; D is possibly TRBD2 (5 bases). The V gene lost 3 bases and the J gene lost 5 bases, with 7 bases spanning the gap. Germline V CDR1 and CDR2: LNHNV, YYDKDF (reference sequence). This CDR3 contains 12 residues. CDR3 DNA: TGTGCCACCAGCAGGGGAGCTGAGACCCAGTACTTC. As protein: CATSRGAETQYF.

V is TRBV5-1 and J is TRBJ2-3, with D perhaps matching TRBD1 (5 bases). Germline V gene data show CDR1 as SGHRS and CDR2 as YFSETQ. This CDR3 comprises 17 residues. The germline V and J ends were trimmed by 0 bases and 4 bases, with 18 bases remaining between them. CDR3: CASSLGDRTVYSDTQYF. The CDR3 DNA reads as TGCGCCAGCAGCTTGGGCGACAGAACGGTTTACTCAGATACGCAGTATTTT.

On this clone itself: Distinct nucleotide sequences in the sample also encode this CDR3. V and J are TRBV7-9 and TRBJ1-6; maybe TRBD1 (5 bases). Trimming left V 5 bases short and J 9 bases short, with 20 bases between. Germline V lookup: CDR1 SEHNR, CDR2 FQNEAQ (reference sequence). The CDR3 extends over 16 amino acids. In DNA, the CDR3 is TGTGCCAGCAGCCCCACTGGGGGGACGGTTGGTTCACCCCTCCACTTT. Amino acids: CASSPTGGTVGSPLHF.

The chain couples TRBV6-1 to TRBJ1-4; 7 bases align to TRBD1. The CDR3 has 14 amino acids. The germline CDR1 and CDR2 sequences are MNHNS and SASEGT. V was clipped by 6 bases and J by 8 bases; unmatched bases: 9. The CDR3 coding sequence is TGTGCCAGCAGCCTAGGACAGGTTTTGGAAAAACTGTTTTTT. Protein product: CASSLGQVLEKLFF.

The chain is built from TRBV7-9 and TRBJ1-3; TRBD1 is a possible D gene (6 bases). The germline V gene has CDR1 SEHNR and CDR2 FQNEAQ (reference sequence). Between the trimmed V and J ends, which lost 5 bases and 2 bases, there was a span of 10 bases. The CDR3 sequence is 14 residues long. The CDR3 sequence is CASSLSGAGNTIYF. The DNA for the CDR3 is TGTGCCAGCAGCCTATCAGGGGCTGGAAACACCATATATTTT.

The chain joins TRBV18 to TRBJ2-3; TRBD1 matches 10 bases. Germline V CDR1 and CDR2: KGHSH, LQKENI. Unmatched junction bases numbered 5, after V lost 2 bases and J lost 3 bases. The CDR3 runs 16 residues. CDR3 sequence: CASSPTGTGATDTQYF. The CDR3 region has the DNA TGTGCCAGCTCACCAACCGGGACAGGGGCAACAGATACGCAGTATTTT.